This T cell receptor beta chain came from a study of human T cells and chemical hapten exposure. Study information: Small volume differences among pooled libraries mainly caused per-sample TCR yield variation.

It was from unfractionated whole blood that total RNA was extracted. Individual cDNA molecules (in the library) carried attached unique molecular identifiers. Authors' data handling: Samples contained a median of roughly 100,000 TCRs, with a range of roughly 23,224 to 700,000. TCRdb re-called the reads with MiXCR, one entry per CDR3 protein. TCRdb, rather than the study authors, made the V and J calls. Of fewer than 150,000 distinct CDR3 sequences listed, more than 8.5% are singletons. Concerning this clonotype itself: The target antigen is unknown.

Trimming took off 8 bases at V and 6 bases at J, with 10 bases between the two ends. Germline values: CDR1 MDHEN, CDR2 SYDVKM. The CDR3 totals 12 residues. Findings and limits, study-wide: TCRs exceeding a frequency of 1 in 1000 stayed unchanged under DPC sensitization.

This receptor was taken from a human donor in good health. Some clones in this sample may be carry-over from other donors' samples. The rearrangement joins TRBV28 to TRBJ1-4; D gene ambiguous. Sequencing was carried out using whole blood. Here the CDR3 reads CASGERDEKLFF. CDR3 in DNA: TGTGCCAGCGGCGAGAGGGATGAAAAACTGTTTTTT.